The rows below give T cell receptor beta chains drawn from one sample of a study of metastatic and nonmetastatic thyroid tumors. Using MiXCR, TCRdb re-called clones from the PCR reads. The table includes around 89,000 clones, 14% to 15% detected once. Specimen: blood. The origin of the receptors is a female donor with papillary thyroid cancer or a benign thyroid nodule (not recorded which). Some clones in this sample may be carry-over from other donors' samples. Both conserved end residues are part of each CDR3. The order of the fields is CDR3 DNA, CDR3 protein, clone size, D gene, J gene, V gene. The D gene is left open where the match is weak. The size of a clone is reported for some rows only, either as once, few or many, or as a class for expanded clones.

CDR3 DNA: TGTGCCAGCAGCCCTCGGACTGGGGACAATGAGCAGTTCTTC; CDR3 protein: CASSPRTGDNEQFF; clone size: -; D gene: -; J gene: TRBJ2-1; V gene: TRBV3-1
CDR3 DNA: TGTGCCAGCAGCCTCCGGTGGTCTGGGGCCAACGTCCTGACTTTC; CDR3 protein: CASSLRWSGANVLTF; clone size: many; D gene: -; J gene: TRBJ2-6; V gene: TRBV5-5
CDR3 DNA: TGTGCCAGCAGCCCCGCGGGTGGAAGCGAGCAGTTCTTC; CDR3 protein: CASSPAGGSEQFF; clone size: -; D gene: -; J gene: TRBJ2-1; V gene: TRBV5-4
CDR3 DNA: TGTGCCAGTAGTGTCCAGTTTGCAACTAATGAAAAACTGTTTTTT; CDR3 protein: CASSVQFATNEKLFF; clone size: many; D gene: -; J gene: TRBJ1-4; V gene: TRBV19
CDR3 DNA: TGTGCCAGCAGCCTCGGACAGGGAGGTGAAAAACTGTTTTTT; CDR3 protein: CASSLGQGGEKLFF; clone size: many; D gene: TRBD1; J gene: TRBJ1-4; V gene: TRBV11-2
CDR3 DNA: TGTGCTACCACGACACCGGGGACCCCCGGGGTCTATGGCTACACCTTC; CDR3 protein: CATTTPGTPGVYGYTF; clone size: many; D gene: -; J gene: TRBJ1-2; V gene: TRBV28
CDR3 DNA: TGTGCCAGCATTTCAGTGGTAGAGCCGAGAACTAGCACAGATACGCAGTATTTT; CDR3 protein: CASISVVEPRTSTDTQYF; clone size: few; D gene: -; J gene: TRBJ2-3; V gene: TRBV6-6
CDR3 DNA: TGTGCCAGCAGGAACGGACAGGCGTACACTGAAGCTTTCTTT; CDR3 protein: CASRNGQAYTEAFF; clone size: -; D gene: TRBD1; J gene: TRBJ1-1; V gene: TRBV13
CDR3 DNA: TGCAGTGCGTTCCGGGTTCCTGAAGCTTTCTTT; CDR3 protein: CSAFRVPEAFF; clone size: -; D gene: -; J gene: TRBJ1-1; V gene: TRBV20-1
CDR3 DNA: TGTGCCAGCAGCTTGTGGAGGACAGGGGTTAGTAATTCACCCCTCCACTTT; CDR3 protein: CASSLWRTGVSNSPLHF; clone size: -; D gene: TRBD1; J gene: TRBJ1-6; V gene: TRBV5-6
CDR3 DNA: TGCGCCAGCAGCACCGTCGGGGGGAACGCCTACGAGCAGTACTTC; CDR3 protein: CASSTVGGNAYEQYF; clone size: many; D gene: TRBD2; J gene: TRBJ2-7; V gene: TRBV5-1
CDR3 DNA: TGTGCCAGCAGTTTGAGGGGGGCCATCTACGAGCATTACTTC; CDR3 protein: CASSLRGAIYEHYF; clone size: -; D gene: -; J gene: TRBJ2-7; V gene: TRBV6-2/TRBV6-3
CDR3 DNA: TGTGCCAGTATTGGACCATTCCCGGGAACTTCTATGAACACTGAAGCTTTCTTT; CDR3 protein: CASIGPFPGTSMNTEAFF; clone size: many; D gene: -; J gene: TRBJ1-1; V gene: TRBV19
CDR3 DNA: TGTGCCAGCAGTGGGACGGGGTCCTATCAGCCACAGCATTTC; CDR3 protein: CASSGTGSYQPQHF; clone size: few; D gene: -; J gene: TRBJ1-5; V gene: TRBV6-1
CDR3 DNA: TGTGCCACCAGCAGAGAACAGGGTATAGTGGATGGCTACACCTTC; CDR3 protein: CATSREQGIVDGYTF; clone size: many; D gene: -; J gene: TRBJ1-2; V gene: TRBV15
CDR3 DNA: TGTGCCAGCTCACCTTCGGCCTTCTACGAGCAGTACTTC; CDR3 protein: CASSPSAFYEQYF; clone size: many; D gene: -; J gene: TRBJ2-7; V gene: TRBV18
CDR3 DNA: TGTGCCGGGACCGCGACAGGGAGCTCCTACGAGCAGTACTTC; CDR3 protein: CAGTATGSSYEQYF; clone size: -; D gene: TRBD1; J gene: TRBJ2-7; V gene: TRBV7-9
CDR3 DNA: TGCAGTGCTATAGGCACCGGGGCACAAGAGACCCAGTACTTC; CDR3 protein: CSAIGTGAQETQYF; clone size: -; D gene: -; J gene: TRBJ2-5; V gene: TRBV20-1
CDR3 DNA: TGTGCCACCAGCAGGGGGGGGGGGCCCCAGCATTTT; CDR3 protein: CATSRGGGPQHF; clone size: many; D gene: -; J gene: TRBJ1-5; V gene: TRBV15
CDR3 DNA: TGTGCCAGCAGTCTTACAGGGGCGGATCAGCCCCAGCATTTT; CDR3 protein: CASSLTGADQPQHF; clone size: many; D gene: TRBD1; J gene: TRBJ1-5; V gene: TRBV28
CDR3 DNA: TGTGCCAGCACCCTAACAGGGGTCTATCAGTACTTC; CDR3 protein: CASTLTGVYQYF; clone size: few; D gene: TRBD1; J gene: TRBJ2-7; V gene: TRBV12-3/TRBV12-4
CDR3 DNA: TGTGCCAGCAGTTACCTCCGGACAGGGGGCTATGAGCAGTTCTTC; CDR3 protein: CASSYLRTGGYEQFF; clone size: many; D gene: TRBD1; J gene: TRBJ2-1; V gene: TRBV6-5
CDR3 DNA: TGTGCCAGCAGCCCTCCGGGGCTAGCGGGGGGTGTTTATAACACCGGGGAGCTGTTTTTT; CDR3 protein: CASSPPGLAGGVYNTGELFF; clone size: many; D gene: TRBD2; J gene: TRBJ2-2; V gene: TRBV4-2
CDR3 DNA: TGTGCCAGCAGCCCAAAGAACGACAGGGGGCCTTCCTACAATGAGCAGTTCTTC; CDR3 protein: CASSPKNDRGPSYNEQFF; clone size: many; D gene: TRBD1; J gene: TRBJ2-1; V gene: TRBV7-9